This T cell receptor beta chain was identified during a study of T cell changes during pregnancy in multiple sclerosis. Here immunoSEQ multiplex PCR was the method, and the copy in TCRdb shows in-frame clones only, minus some. The sample holds roughly 48,000 clones, approximately 92% seen once. J lost 5 bases, V lost 4 bases, and 7 bases had no gene match. Germline CDR1 and CDR2: SGHRS and YFSETQ. The CDR3 contains 16 residues. This chain connects TRBV5-1 to TRBJ2-7, with 15 bases fitting TRBD2. The TCR comes from a female donor in good health, enrolled as a control in a pregnancy study. The sample was CD4+ T cells from peripheral blood mononuclear cells, taken in the second trimester of pregnancy. The CDR3 region has the DNA TGCGCCAGCAGCACCGGGACTAGCGGGAGGATGCACGAGCAGTACTTC. This encodes CASSTGTSGRMHEQYF.